This T cell receptor (beta chain) was obtained from a study of blood T cells in healthy people across ages. For the study at large: Capture by template switching was about one barcoded beta molecule per two T cells.

It was with a sample-barcoded 5' primer and a J-beta primer mix that a second PCR of about 7 to 12 cycles was run. A template-switch adaptor containing 12 random nucleotides labeled each cDNA molecule. MiXCR, applied by TCRdb to the 5' RACE reads, yields one record per CDR3 protein. The sample holds 1.5 million or so distinct CDR3 sequences, roughly 40% seen once. This CDR3 is built from 13 residues. In germline, CDR1 is MNHEY, CDR2 SMNVEV (reference sequence). V lost 8 bases and J lost 1, with 11 bases in between. About this clonotype itself: What it binds is not known.

Study-wide results and caveats: With age, beta diversity per million T cells declined roughly linearly, significantly by around 43.

The sample was blood. This chain joins TRBV27 and TRBJ1-1; D gene unclear. This receptor was taken from a young woman in good health. CDR3 amino acids: CASSIAGNTEAFF. The CDR3 DNA reads TGTGCCAGCTCAATCGCCGGGAACACTGAAGCTTTCTTT.